A selection of T cell receptor beta chains follows, all from one sample in a study of cytomegalovirus exposure and HLA in healthy donors. Some clones are missing from TCRdb's copy, which holds only in-frame ones; the method was immunoSEQ multiplex PCR. The sample includes 200,000 to 250,000 clones. Sequenced: PBMCs. Receptor source: a woman aged 25 to 39 in good health and CMV-seropositive. CDR3s include the opening cysteine and the closing phenylalanine or tryptophan. The D gene is left open where the match is weak.

TRBV5-1,TRBJ2-1,.,CASSYRDSQGEQFF,TGCGCCAGCAGCTACCGGGACTCCCAAGGCGAGCAGTTCTTC
TRBV2,TRBJ2-7,.,CASSEAHTTAGYEQYF,TGTGCCAGCAGTGAAGCACATACCACGGCCGGGTACGAGCAGTACTTC
TRBV29-1,TRBJ1-1,.,CSVLRGTTEAFF,TGCAGCGTCCTTCGGGGTACTACTGAAGCTTTCTTT
TRBV19,TRBJ2-1,.,CASSENEQFF,TGTGCCTCGAGTGAGAATGAGCAGTTCTTC
TRBV6-1,TRBJ2-5,TRBD1,CASSERGDRAVGETQYF,TGTGCCAGCAGTGAACGGGGAGACAGGGCTGTGGGAGAGACCCAGTACTTC
TRBV7-9,TRBJ1-1,.,CASSLGTDEAFF,TGTGCCAGCAGCTTAGGGACAGACGAAGCTTTCTTT
TRBV7-2,TRBJ2-1,.,CASSWDSFNEQFF,TGTGCCAGCAGCTGGGACTCTTTCAATGAGCAGTTCTTC
TRBV10-2,TRBJ1-1,TRBD1,CASSESTGFTEAFF,TGCGCCAGCAGTGAGTCGACAGGGTTTACTGAAGCTTTCTTT
TRBV29-1,TRBJ2-7,TRBD1,CSGDSSSYEQYF,TGCAGCGGGGACAGCAGCTCCTACGAGCAGTACTTC
TRBV27,TRBJ1-1,.,CASSSGRSSQGTEAFF,TGTGCCAGCAGCTCCGGGAGAAGCTCTCAAGGGACTGAAGCTTTCTTT
TRBV7-9,TRBJ2-7,TRBD1,CASSSGQGDPYEQYF,TGTGCCAGCAGCAGTGGACAGGGGGACCCCTACGAGCAGTACTTC
TRBV6-5,TRBJ1-4,.,CASSFNSLGTNEKLFF,TGTGCCAGCAGTTTTAACTCACTAGGAACTAATGAAAAACTGTTTTTT
TRBV11-2,TRBJ2-3,TRBD2,CASSLDLAGGLGTDTQYF,TGTGCCAGCAGCTTAGATTTAGCGGGGGGGCTCGGGACAGATACGCAGTATTTT
TRBV19,TRBJ2-6,.,CASNKGVAGANVLTF,TGTGCCAGTAATAAGGGGGTGGCTGGGGCCAACGTCCTGACTTTC
TRBV7-7,TRBJ2-1,.,CASSLDPKGDVEQFF,TGTGCCAGCAGCTTGGACCCGAAGGGGGATGTTGAGCAGTTCTTC
TRBV5-1,TRBJ2-5,.,CASSRGGETQYF,TGCGCCAGCAGCAGGGGGGGGGAGACCCAGTACTTC
TRBV11-3,TRBJ2-2,.,CASSSRTGELFF,TGTGCCAGCAGCTCTCGCACCGGGGAGCTGTTTTTT
TRBV18,TRBJ2-3,.,CASSPPSAAGDTQYF,TGTGCCAGCTCACCACCGAGTGCAGCAGGGGATACGCAGTATTTT
TRBV18,TRBJ1-3,.,CASSPPSTATYGNTIYF,TGTGCCAGCTCACCACCGTCGACAGCCACTTACGGAAACACCATATATTTT
TRBV19,TRBJ2-7,TRBD1,CASSIGTGGYEQYF,TGTGCCAGTAGTATCGGGACAGGGGGATACGAGCAGTACTTC
TRBV11-2,TRBJ1-5,.,CASSFDRRNQPQHF,TGTGCCAGCAGCTTCGACAGGCGCAATCAGCCCCAGCATTTT
TRBV5-1,TRBJ2-1,TRBD2,CASNLAGGLSSYNEQFF,TGCGCCAGCAACCTAGCGGGGGGCCTAAGCTCCTACAATGAGCAGTTCTTC
TRBV5-1,TRBJ1-1,.,CASSVGSTEAFF,TGCGCCAGCAGTGTGGGGAGTACTGAAGCTTTCTTT
TRBV27,TRBJ2-7,TRBD2,CASSILAGGPYEQYF,TGTGCCAGCAGTATACTAGCGGGGGGCCCCTACGAGCAGTACTTC
TRBV7-9,TRBJ2-7,TRBD2,CASRIAGASSYEQYF,TGTGCCAGCAGAATAGCGGGGGCAAGCTCCTACGAGCAGTACTTC
TRBV4-1,TRBJ1-3,.,CASSPYTGPGNTIYF,TGCGCCAGCAGCCCCTATACAGGGCCTGGAAACACCATATATTTT
TRBV6-5,TRBJ2-1,.,CASSYAGSGDEQFF,TGTGCCAGCAGTTATGCGGGAAGTGGGGATGAGCAGTTCTTC
TRBV19,TRBJ1-1,.,CASSMRGASVNTEAFF,TGTGCCAGTAGTATGCGCGGGGCCTCAGTGAACACTGAAGCTTTCTTT
TRBV28,TRBJ1-2,.,CASSPAPMRNYGYTF,TGTGCCAGCAGCCCTGCCCCAATGAGAAACTATGGCTACACCTTC
TRBV5-1,TRBJ2-3,TRBD1,CASSLAPRDRRGTDTQYF,TGCGCCAGCAGCTTGGCCCCCCGGGACAGAAGAGGCACAGATACGCAGTATTTT
TRBV27,TRBJ1-1,.,CASSLFGGPRGSPEAFF,TGTGCCAGCAGTTTATTCGGTGGGCCCAGGGGCTCACCTGAAGCTTTCTTT
TRBV10-3,TRBJ2-3,TRBD1,CAIGDSSTDTQYF,TGTGCCATCGGGGACAGCTCCACAGATACGCAGTATTTT
TRBV7-8,TRBJ2-7,.,CASSLPVSRGYEQYF,TGTGCCAGCAGCTTACCCGTCAGTAGGGGCTACGAGCAGTACTTC
TRBV30,TRBJ1-6,.,CAWRRYTAGREGSPLHF,TGTGCCTGGAGGCGGTATACGGCGGGGCGAGAGGGTTCACCCCTCCACTTT
TRBV5-1,TRBJ2-5,.,CASSPGEPYQETQYF,TGCGCCAGCAGCCCCGGGGAGCCGTACCAAGAGACCCAGTACTTC
TRBV5-4,TRBJ2-7,TRBD1,CASSLGPGQSTYEQYF,TGTGCCAGCAGCTTGGGGCCGGGACAGAGTACCTACGAGCAGTACTTC
TRBV11-3,TRBJ2-3,TRBD2,CASSLDGLAVDTQYF,TGTGCCAGCAGCTTAGATGGACTAGCGGTGGATACGCAGTATTTT
TRBV28,TRBJ2-7,.,CASSRQFYEQYF,TGTGCCAGCAGCAGACAGTTCTACGAGCAGTACTTC
TRBV7-8,TRBJ1-4,TRBD1,CASSPNAGQWDEKLFF,TGTGCCAGCAGCCCGAACGCGGGACAGTGGGACGAAAAACTGTTTTTT
TRBV5-4,TRBJ2-2,.,CAGSDRPNTGELFF,TGTGCCGGATCTGACAGGCCGAACACCGGGGAGCTGTTTTTT
TRBV9,TRBJ2-7,TRBD2,CASSVGLAGGYEQYF,TGTGCCAGCAGCGTGGGACTAGCGGGAGGTTACGAGCAGTACTTC
TRBV11-3,TRBJ2-1,TRBD1,CASSRQGREQFF,TGTGCCAGCAGCAGACAGGGCCGCGAGCAGTTCTTC
TRBV2,TRBJ2-7,.,CASSDSVQYF,TGTGCCAGCAGTGATAGTGTGCAGTACTTC
TRBV29-1,TRBJ1-2,.,CSVDQGVVGYTF,TGCAGCGTTGATCAAGGGGTTGTCGGCTACACCTTC
TRBV4-2,TRBJ1-6,.,CASSSQQTNSPLHF,TGTGCCAGCAGCTCACAGCAAACTAATTCACCCCTCCACTTT
TRBV5-6,TRBJ1-1,.,CASSFIHRQSNTEAFF,TGTGCCAGCAGCTTCATCCACCGACAGAGTAACACTGAAGCTTTCTTT